The source of this T cell receptor (beta chain) is a study of control samples from healthy donors and cancer patients. Generated by immunoSEQ multiplex PCR, the TCRdb table keeps only in-frame clones and is missing some. The profile shows about 140,000 clones, 94% of them singletons. With 2 bases clipped from V and 4 bases from J, the junction kept 15 bases outside the gene matches. The length of the CDR3 is 19 residues. Germline V CDR1 and CDR2: WSHSY, SAAADI. Sample: blood. V and J are TRBV10-2 and TRBJ2-1, with 9 nucleotides matching TRBD2. The source of this sequence is a man between 35 and 55 years old in good health. CDR3 residues: CASSEGTSRARLFYNEQFF. The CDR3 nucleotides read TGCGCCAGCAGTGAGGGGACTAGCAGGGCCCGGCTTTTTTACAATGAGCAGTTCTTC.